This entry concerns a single T cell receptor beta chain. What it recognizes is unknown. The data derive from a study of persistence of HIV-infected CD4 T cells. Study-wide background: Donors were ART-treated; their CMV- and Gag-responding CD4+ T cells were isolated. General study findings and limits: Compared with CD3/CD28-stimulated cells, CMV- and Gag-responding cells showed lower TCRbeta richness. Rare CMV-responding cells carrying HIV-1 proviruses were not analyzed separately for TCR.

The germline V gene has CDR1 SGDLS and CDR2 YYNGEE. There are 15 residues in the CDR3. The V end was cut by 0 bases, the J end by 0 bases, with 10 bases between. The libraries were made with immunoSEQ version 4 in survey mode. Sequencing was performed with immunoSEQ multiplex PCR; in TCRdb, only in-frame clones are kept and a portion is missing. Of approximately 32,000 clones in the sample, 82% were seen once. Overlapping HIV-1 Gag 15-mer peptides at roughly 1 ug per peptide per mL were used. CD40L-negative CD69-negative CD45RO-high memory CD4+ T cells were sorted as populations depleted of antigen-responding cells. CD4+ T cell counts exceeded 400 cells/uL; CMV serology was positive.

This sequence originates from an adult woman with HIV who was CMV-seropositive. This chain joins TRBV9 and TRBJ2-7; D ambiguous. Source: CD4+ T cells sorted from PBMCs after roughly 19-hour stimulation, taken from a patient who received antiretroviral therapy. The DNA of the CDR3 is TGTGCCAGCAGCGTAGGTGGGTTGCTCTCCTACGAGCAGTACTTC. Translation: CASSVGGLLSYEQYF.